This T cell receptor beta chain was observed in a study of cytomegalovirus exposure and HLA in healthy donors. The CDR3 runs to 17 residues. Trimming took off 0 bases at V and 4 bases at J, with 15 bases between the two ends. Germline loops: CDR1 SGHDN, CDR2 FVKESK. Points on this clone: Antigen: not known.

Both 60 Vbeta primers and 13 Jbeta primers went into the PCR. Authors' processing steps: Unique TCR beta chains totaled 65 million to 95 million in a later count, with around 10 million of them shared. Clones were sequenced by immunoSEQ multiplex PCR, and TCRdb holds only the in-frame ones, with some missing. The V and J calls and clone size are taken from that table; D and trimming were inferred from the DNA. The sample gives 100,000 to 150,000 clones, around 74% of which show up once; 5.5% to 8.5% is in the top ten. Study-wide results and caveats: In all likelihood, a cluster of highly shared sequence variants was a sequencing artifact. Among immune exposure information, only CMV serostatus was available. Association of a missense DCLRE1C variant with TCR beta V- and J-gene trimming was reported in a later analysis.

The sequence came from a male donor in good health and CMV-seronegative. The chain combines TRBV14 with TRBJ2-2; D may be TRBD2 (7 bases). The sample taken for sequencing was PBMCs. This CDR3 is CASSQETGGPITGELFF. In DNA form, the CDR3 reads TGTGCCAGCAGCCAAGAAACGGGGGGCCCTATCACCGGGGAGCTGTTTTTT. Variable domain in full (rest from reference TRBV14 and TRBJ2-2): EAGVTQFPSHSVIEKGQTVTLRCDPISGHDNLYWYRRVMGKEIKFLLHFVKESKQDESGMPNNRFLAERTGGTYSTLKVQPAELEDSGVYFCASSQETGGPITGELFFGEGSRLTVL.